The T cell receptor (beta chain) under discussion was sequenced for a study of regulatory T cells in long-lasting Graves disease (dated by TCRdb to about 2021). About the full investigation: Newly diagnosed Graves' disease patients had taken antithyroid drugs for less than 3 months. Patients with persistent Graves' disease were compared with patients with newly diagnosed Graves' disease using TCR sequencing and RNA sequencing of peripheral blood. The study was conducted in China and was registered as a clinical trial. A total of about 35 samples underwent TCR sequencing, from about 13 patients with persistent Graves' disease and around 20 patients with newly diagnosed Graves' disease. The investigation overall reported the following: As a limitation, the authors acknowledged that the small sample size may reduce accuracy. A larger number of public clonotypes was shared among persistent patients (about 2,700) than among newly diagnosed patients (more than 850). TRBV28, TRBJ1-2 and TRBJ2-5 were preferentially used in persistent disease, while TRBV20-1 and TRBJ2-1 were favored in newly diagnosed disease. Sequencing and analysis were restricted to the TCR beta chain. The study examined only peripheral blood because the primary lesion, thyroid tissue, could not be accessed. Compared with newly diagnosed patients, persistent Graves' disease patients had lower TCR Shannon entropy and fewer highly expanded clones, which suggests clonal expansion.

This clonotype turned up a few times. Its antigen specificity is not known. There are no base qualities to consult, and no much larger clone falls within one base. Library generation was performed with multiplex PCR. The instrument was an Illumina HiSeq 4000. iRepertoire HTBI primers and Arm-PCR amplification of CDR3 regions were used to construct TCR beta libraries. Before sequencing, the PCR products underwent gel purification. The authors' analysis ran thus. A total of around 59 TRBV and approximately 13 TRBJ segments were identified across samples and were used for gene usage analysis of CDR3 amino acid clonotypes. Filtered high-quality paired reads were merged into contigs using COPE and FqMerger. BLAST was used to align contigs to IMGT TRBV, TRBD and TRBJ reference genes, and CDR3 was defined according to IMGT. Any clonotype with a frequency above 0.1% was classified as a highly expanded clone. Shannon entropy was used to measure repertoire diversity, and the Gini coefficient was used to measure V-J evenness. A clonotype was considered public if more than one individual shared it. The raw public data were reprocessed by TCRdb itself: fastp quality trimming at Q25, MiXCR clonotype calling, in-frame beta chains only. When rows share a CDR3 protein, they turn into one entry using the most common DNA and genes. TCRdb, rather than the study authors, made the V and J calls. For this sample the table gives roughly 400,000 distinct CDR3 sequences, of which around 15% were detected only once. The biggest ten clones account for around a quarter of the sample.

This specimen's time point label, per the study, means: newly diagnosed GD, antithyroid drugs for less than 3 months. RNA was extracted from PBMCs in TRIzol for both TCR sequencing and RNA sequencing. The diagnosis of Graves' disease was made according to American Thyroid Association guidelines. The patients came from an endocrinology department in Xi'an, China. Each patient gave 8.5 to 9.5 milliliters of peripheral blood, collected in an EDTA anticoagulant tube. Ficoll Paque Plus density gradient separation was used to isolate PBMCs, and no further T cell sorting was performed. RNA quality was checked with an Agilent 2100 Bioanalyzer and agarose gel, and concentration with a NanoDrop 2000. The CDR3 has 15 amino acids, counting the end cysteine and phenylalanine. The kept DNA is CDR3 alone, 45 bases in frame from the first base. V and J are truncated by 3 bases and 4 bases respectively, leaving an intervening sequence of 13 bases.

The same specimen was also included in a second study, on T cells in Graves' hyperthyroidism and ophthalmopathy. As that second paper reports: Stable Graves' hyperthyroidism was defined as no progression to ophthalmopathy during 18 months of follow-up. Hyperthyroidism patients were newly diagnosed, had a disease duration of under 2 months, and were aged 18 to 65 years. Any patient with an uncontrolled infection, another autoimmune disease, pregnancy or lactation was excluded. Clinical symptoms, serum thyroxine and TRAb, thyroid ultrasound, and orbital computed tomography formed the basis for the diagnoses. The first round of RT-PCR for the TCR CDR3 was performed with the HTBI primer set and the Qiagen OneStep RT-PCR kit. Blood samples also contained most of the expanded thyroid clonotypes (frequency above 0.001), which suggests that blood repertoires may reflect thyroid immune responses. Ophthalmopathy was separated from stable hyperthyroidism by a 13 V-J signature model, with 85% to 90% sensitivity and about 81% specificity obtained in cross-validation and 80%/75% obtained in testing. In validation, the model predicted progression to ophthalmopathy with approximately 71% sensitivity and approximately 74% specificity, a median of 6.5 months before onset. To identify distinguishing TCR V-J signatures, a discovery cohort of some 99 patients was used, comprising some 43 with Graves' ophthalmopathy and around 60 with stable Graves' hyperthyroidism. An independent validation cohort of under 20 hyperthyroidism patients and 17 patients who later progressed to ophthalmopathy tested prospective prediction of ophthalmopathy. The 75 to 100 discovery patients were randomly split 7:3 into training and test sets. Thyroid tissue and blood T-cell repertoires from six Graves' hyperthyroidism patients were also compared in the study. Once sampling was done, hyperthyroidism patients were given methimazole at a starting dose of 30 mg daily, whereas ophthalmopathy patients were given high-dose intravenous methylprednisolone. The libraries were constructed in a second round of multiplex PCR and then size-selected and purified. Libraries were sequenced paired-end with 100 bp reads on an Illumina HiSeq2000. SOAPnuke was used to process the raw data, with reads discarded if the reads contained adapters or uncalled bases, had a mean Phred below 15, or lacked an exact constant-primer or identifier match. High-quality paired reads were merged using COPE v1.2.5, and each unique nucleotide sequence was defined as a clonotype. MiTCR v1.1 was used to align clonotypes to the IMGT TRBV, TRBD and TRBJ reference segments. Analysis was restricted to V-J combinations with a frequency above 0.0001, which covered 99% to 99.2% of repertoires. The TCS score was defined as F50 (clonal expansion) divided by E x V (chaos), with BLOSUM62-based TCRdist calculated between CDR3 peptides within each V-J. Welch's t-statistics and random forest reduced roughly 530 V-J features to roughly 13, which were used in a naive Bayes classifier (R e1071). No statistical method was used to fix the sample size in advance, and group allocation was not hidden from the investigators. The paper describes TCR Vbeta CDR3 sequencing of around 130 peripheral blood samples, made up of 43 ophthalmopathy patients, approximately 73 hyperthyroidism patients and about 17 progressor patients.

The clonotype originates from a woman under 30 with Graves disease. Donor details come from another sample of the same person, matched by shared clones. The sequenced sample was peripheral blood mononuclear cells (PBMCs), obtained at new diagnosis, from a patient treated with antithyroid drugs. The sequence links TRBV12-3 or TRBV12-4 to TRBJ2-1, with the D call perhaps TRBD1 or TRBD2, each one matching 6 bases. The bases are TGTGCCAGCAGTTTGGGGGGCTCGAGGTACAATGAGCAGTTCTTC. This sequence encodes CASSLGGSRYNEQFF.